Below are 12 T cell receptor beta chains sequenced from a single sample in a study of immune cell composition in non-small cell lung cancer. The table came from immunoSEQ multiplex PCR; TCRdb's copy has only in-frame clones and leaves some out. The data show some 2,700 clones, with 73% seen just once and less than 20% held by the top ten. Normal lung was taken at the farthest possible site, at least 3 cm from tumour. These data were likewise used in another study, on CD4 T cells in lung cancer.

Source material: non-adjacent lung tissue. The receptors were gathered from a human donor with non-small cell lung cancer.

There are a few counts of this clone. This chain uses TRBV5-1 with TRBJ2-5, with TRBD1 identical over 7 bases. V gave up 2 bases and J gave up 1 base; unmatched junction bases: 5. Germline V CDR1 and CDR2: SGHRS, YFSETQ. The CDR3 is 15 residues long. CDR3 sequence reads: CASSFTAGGQETQYF. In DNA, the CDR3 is TGCGCCAGCAGCTTTACGGCAGGGGGCCAAGAGACCCAGTACTTC.

The CDR3 spells CSAKLGNTIYF. The CDR3 DNA reads TGCAGTGCTAAACTTGGAAACACCATATATTTT. This chain joins TRBV20-1 and TRBJ1-3; D gene uncertain. Germline V lookup: CDR1 DFQATT, CDR2 SNEGSKA (reference sequence). The V end was cut by 4 bases, the J end by 3 bases, with 4 bases between. The CDR3 is 11 residues long.

The CDR3 DNA sequence: TGTGCCAGCAGCGCTGGGGGCGGGGGGACTTACGAGCAGTACTTC. Amino acids: CASSAGGGGTYEQYF. This chain uses TRBV9 with TRBJ2-7, with 8 bases fitting TRBD2. CDR1 and CDR2 from the germline V gene are SGDLS and YYNGEE. The V gene end was trimmed by 3 bases and the J gene end by 4 bases; junction bases not matched to a gene: 9. The CDR3 loop spans 15 amino acids.

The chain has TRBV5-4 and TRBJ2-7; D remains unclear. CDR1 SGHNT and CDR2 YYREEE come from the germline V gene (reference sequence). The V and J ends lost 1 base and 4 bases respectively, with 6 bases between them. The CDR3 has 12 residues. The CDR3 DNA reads TGTGCCAGCAGCTTGTTAGAGTACGAGCAGTACTTC. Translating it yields CASSLLEYEQYF. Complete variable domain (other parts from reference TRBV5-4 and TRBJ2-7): ETGVTQSPTHLIKTRGQQVTLRCSSQSGHNTVSWYQQALGQGPQFIFQYYREEENGRGNFPPRFSGLQFPNYSSELNVNALELDDSALYLCASSLLEYEQYFGPGTRLTVT.

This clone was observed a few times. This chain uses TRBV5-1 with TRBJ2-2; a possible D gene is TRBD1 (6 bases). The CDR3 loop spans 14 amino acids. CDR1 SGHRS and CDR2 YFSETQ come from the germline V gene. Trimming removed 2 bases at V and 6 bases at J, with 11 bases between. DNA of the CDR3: TGCGCCAGCAGCTTACAGGGATCACCCGGGGAGCTGTTTTTT. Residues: CASSLQGSPGELFF.

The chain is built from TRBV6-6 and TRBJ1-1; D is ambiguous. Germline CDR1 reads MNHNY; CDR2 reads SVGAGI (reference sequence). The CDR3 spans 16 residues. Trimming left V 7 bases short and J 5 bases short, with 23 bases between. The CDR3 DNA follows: TGTGCCAGCACCCCGGGGTCCAACCGTATCCGAACTGAAGCTTTCTTT. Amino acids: CASTPGSNRIRTEAFF.

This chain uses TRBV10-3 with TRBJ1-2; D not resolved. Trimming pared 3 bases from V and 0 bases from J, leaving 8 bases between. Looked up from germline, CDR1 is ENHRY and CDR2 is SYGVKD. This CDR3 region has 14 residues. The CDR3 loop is CAISEAVANYGYTF. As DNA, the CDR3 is TGTGCCATCAGTGAAGCGGTCGCTAACTATGGCTACACCTTC.

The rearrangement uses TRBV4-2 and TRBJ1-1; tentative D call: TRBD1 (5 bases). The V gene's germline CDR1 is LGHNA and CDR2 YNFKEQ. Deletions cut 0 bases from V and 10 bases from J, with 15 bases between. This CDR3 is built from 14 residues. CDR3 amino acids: CASSQEEGRDGAFF. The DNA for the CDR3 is TGTGCCAGCAGCCAAGAAGAGGGGCGGGACGGAGCTTTCTTT.

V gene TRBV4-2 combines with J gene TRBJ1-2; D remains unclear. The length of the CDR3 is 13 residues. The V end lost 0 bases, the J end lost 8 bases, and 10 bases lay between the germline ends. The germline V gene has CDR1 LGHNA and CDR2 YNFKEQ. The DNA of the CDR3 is TGTGCCAGCAGCCAAGAGTCGGGTTTCGGCTACACCTTC. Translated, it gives CASSQESGFGYTF.

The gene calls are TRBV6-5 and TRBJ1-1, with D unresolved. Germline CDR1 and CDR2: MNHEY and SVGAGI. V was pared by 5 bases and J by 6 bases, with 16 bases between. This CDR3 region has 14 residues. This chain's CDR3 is CASSRRDVGSEAFF. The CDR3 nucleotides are TGTGCCAGCAGTCGACGGGATGTGGGGTCTGAAGCTTTCTTT.

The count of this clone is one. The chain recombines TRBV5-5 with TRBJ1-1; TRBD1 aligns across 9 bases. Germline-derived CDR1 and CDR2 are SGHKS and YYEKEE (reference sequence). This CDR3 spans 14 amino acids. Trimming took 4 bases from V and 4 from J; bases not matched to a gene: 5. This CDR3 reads CASSPQGASTEAFF. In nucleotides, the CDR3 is TGTGCCAGCAGCCCACAGGGGGCGTCCACTGAAGCTTTCTTT.

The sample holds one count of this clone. CDR3 sequence reads: CAISQGQGQGGYEQYF. The CDR3 bases are TGTGCCATCAGCCAAGGACAGGGACAGGGGGGCTACGAGCAGTACTTC. The chain carries TRBV10-3 and TRBJ2-7; 11 positions agree with TRBD1. CDR1 and CDR2 (germline): ENHRY, SYGVKD. Trimming at V came to 6 bases and at J to 3 bases, leaving 10 bases not matched to a gene. This CDR3 has 16 amino acids.